Shown below are 5 T cell receptor beta chains from a single sample sequenced in a study of T cells expressing NK-cell markers (dated by TCRdb to 2020 to 2021). Libraries were constructed by 5' RACE. The reads were generated on an Illumina HiSeq 2000. Based on TCRdb reprocessing of the reads, there is one entry per CDR3 protein sequence, and DNA is missing. The table kept for this sample lists about 460,000 distinct CDR3 sequences. Together, the top ten hold roughly 1.4% of the sample. The sequenced material came from blood T cells: a sorted CD56 or NKG2C T cell subset, CD4+ or CD8+ T cells, or bulk PBMC T cells (not recorded which). The receptors stem from a woman between 50 and 59 years old in good health. Donor details come from another sample of the same person, matched by shared clones.

The genes are TRBV7-9 and TRBJ1-5; the D gene TCRdb calls, TRBD1, cannot be checked with no DNA. Germline assignment: CDR1 SEHNR and CDR2 FQNEAQ (reference sequence). The CDR3 extends over 16 amino acids. CDR3: CASSRGWVGDNQPQHF. The variable domain in full, with the rest retrieved from reference TRBV7-9 and TRBJ1-5, is DTGVSQNPRHKITKRGQNVTFRCDPISEHNRLYWYRQTLGQGPEFLTYFQNEAQLEKSRLLSDRFSAERPKGSFSTLEIQRTEQGDSAMYLCASSRGWVGDNQPQHFGDGTRLSIL.

V is TRBV5-1 and J is TRBJ2-5; no DNA is available, so the TRBD1 call from TCRdb remains unchecked. CDR1 SGHRS and CDR2 YFSETQ come from the germline V gene. This CDR3 is built from 16 residues. The CDR3 spells CASSGTGGSVKETQYF.

The rearrangement uses TRBV7-9 and TRBJ2-3; the D gene TCRdb calls, TRBD2, cannot be checked with no DNA. This CDR3 has 17 residues. CDR1 is SEHNR, CDR2 FQNEAQ, per germline (reference sequence). CDR3 amino acids: CASSLVPSGRYTDTQYF.

The V gene is TRBV27, the J gene TRBJ1-5; TCRdb outputs TRBD1, but without DNA this stays unchecked. The CDR3 covers 17 residues. Looked up from germline, CDR1 is MNHEY and CDR2 is SMNVEV (reference sequence). CDR3 region: CASSLAAGTGGGQPQHF.

V is TRBV10-3 and J is TRBJ1-6. The germline V gene encodes CDR1 ENHRY and CDR2 SYGVKD. CDR3 length: 13 residues. This chain's CDR3 is CAITRTDNSPLHF.